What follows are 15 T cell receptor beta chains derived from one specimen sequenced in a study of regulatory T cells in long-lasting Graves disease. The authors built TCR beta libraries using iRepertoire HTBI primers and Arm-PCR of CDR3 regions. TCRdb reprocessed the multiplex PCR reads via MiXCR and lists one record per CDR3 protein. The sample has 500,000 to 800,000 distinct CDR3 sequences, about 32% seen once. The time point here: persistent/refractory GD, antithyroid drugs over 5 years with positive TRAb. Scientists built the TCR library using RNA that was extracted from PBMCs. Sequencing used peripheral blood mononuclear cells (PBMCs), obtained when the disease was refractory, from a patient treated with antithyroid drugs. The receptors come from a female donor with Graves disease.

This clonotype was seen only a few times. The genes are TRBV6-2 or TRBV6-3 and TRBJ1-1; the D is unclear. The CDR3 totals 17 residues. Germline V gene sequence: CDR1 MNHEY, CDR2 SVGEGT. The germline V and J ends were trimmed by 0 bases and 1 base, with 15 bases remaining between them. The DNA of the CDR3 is TGTGCCAGCAGTTACTCGGTGTTGGGAGGAGGGAACACTGAAGCTTTCTTT. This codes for CASSYSVLGGGNTEAFF.

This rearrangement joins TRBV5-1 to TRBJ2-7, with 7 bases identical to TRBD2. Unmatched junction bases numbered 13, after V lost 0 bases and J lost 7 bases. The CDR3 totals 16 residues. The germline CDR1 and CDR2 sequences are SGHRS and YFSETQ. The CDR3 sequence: CASSLAGLTSAREQYF. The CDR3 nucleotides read TGCGCCAGCAGCTTGGCAGGGTTAACTAGCGCTCGGGAGCAGTACTTC.

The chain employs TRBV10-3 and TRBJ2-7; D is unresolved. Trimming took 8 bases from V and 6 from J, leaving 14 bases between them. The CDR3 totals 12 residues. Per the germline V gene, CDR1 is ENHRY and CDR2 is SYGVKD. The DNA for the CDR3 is TGTGCCATCTCGGAATCCAGCGCCGAGCAGTACTTC. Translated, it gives CAISESSAEQYF.

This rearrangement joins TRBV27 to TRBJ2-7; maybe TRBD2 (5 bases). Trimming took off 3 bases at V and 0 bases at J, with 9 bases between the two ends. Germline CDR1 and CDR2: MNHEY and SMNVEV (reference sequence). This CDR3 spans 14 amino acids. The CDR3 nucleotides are TGTGCCAGCAGTTTCCAACGGGACTCCTACGAGCAGTACTTC. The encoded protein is CASSFQRDSYEQYF.

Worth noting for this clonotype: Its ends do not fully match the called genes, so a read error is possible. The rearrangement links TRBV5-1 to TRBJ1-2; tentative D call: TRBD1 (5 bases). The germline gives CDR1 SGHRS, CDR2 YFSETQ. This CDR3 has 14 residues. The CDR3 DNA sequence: TGCGCCGGCAGCTTACCGGGGGTATTAGCCGGCTACACCTTC. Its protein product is CAGSLPGVLAGYTF. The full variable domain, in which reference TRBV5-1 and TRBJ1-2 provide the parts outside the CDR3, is KAGVTQTPRYLIKTRGQQVTLSCSPISGHRSVSWYQQTPGQGLQFLFEYFSETQRNKGNFPGRFSGRQFSNSRSEMNVSTLELGDSALYLCAGSLPGVLAGYTFGSGTRLTVV.

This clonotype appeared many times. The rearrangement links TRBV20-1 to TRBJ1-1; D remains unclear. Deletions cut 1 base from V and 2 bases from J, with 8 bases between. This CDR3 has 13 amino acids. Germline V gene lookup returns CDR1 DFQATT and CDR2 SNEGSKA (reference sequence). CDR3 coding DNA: TGCAGTGCTAGAGGGTTCAGTAACACTGAAGCTTTCTTT. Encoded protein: CSARGFSNTEAFF.

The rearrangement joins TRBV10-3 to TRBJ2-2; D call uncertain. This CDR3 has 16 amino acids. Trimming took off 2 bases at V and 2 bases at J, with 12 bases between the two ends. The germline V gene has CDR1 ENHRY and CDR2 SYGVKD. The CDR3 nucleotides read TGTGCCATCAGTGAGATTTCCCCGGATAACACCGGGGAGCTGTTTTTT. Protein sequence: CAISEISPDNTGELFF.

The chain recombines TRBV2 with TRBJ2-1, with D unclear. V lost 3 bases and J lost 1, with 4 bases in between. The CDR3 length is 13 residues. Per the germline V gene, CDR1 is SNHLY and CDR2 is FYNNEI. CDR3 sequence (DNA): TGTGCCAGCAGTGAGACTTCCTACAATGAGCAGTTCTTC. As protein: CASSETSYNEQFF.

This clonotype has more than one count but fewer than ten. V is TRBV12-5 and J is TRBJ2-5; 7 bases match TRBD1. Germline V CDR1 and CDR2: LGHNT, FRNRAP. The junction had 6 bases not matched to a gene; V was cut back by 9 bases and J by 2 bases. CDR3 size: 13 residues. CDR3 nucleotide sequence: TGTGCTAGCGTACAGGGACAGCAAGAGACCCAGTACTTC. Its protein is CASVQGQQETQYF. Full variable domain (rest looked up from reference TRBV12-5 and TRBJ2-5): DARVTQTPRHKVTEMGQEVTMRCQPILGHNTVFWYRQTMMQGLELLAYFRNRAPLDDSGMPKDRFSAEMPDATLATLKIQPSEPRDSAVYFCASVQGQQETQYFGPGTRLLVL.

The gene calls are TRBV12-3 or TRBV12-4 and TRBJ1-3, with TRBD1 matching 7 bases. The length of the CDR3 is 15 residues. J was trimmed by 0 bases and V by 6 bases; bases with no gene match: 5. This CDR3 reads CASSEQGRSGNTIYF. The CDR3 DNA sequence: TGTGCCAGCAGCGAACAGGGGCGCTCTGGAAACACCATATATTTT.

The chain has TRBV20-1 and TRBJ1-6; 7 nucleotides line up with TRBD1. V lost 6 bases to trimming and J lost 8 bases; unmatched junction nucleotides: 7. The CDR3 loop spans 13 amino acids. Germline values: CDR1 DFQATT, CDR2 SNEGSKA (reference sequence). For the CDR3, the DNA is TGCAGTGCCTCAGGGGGTGGTTATTCACCCCTCCACTTT. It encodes CSASGGGYSPLHF.

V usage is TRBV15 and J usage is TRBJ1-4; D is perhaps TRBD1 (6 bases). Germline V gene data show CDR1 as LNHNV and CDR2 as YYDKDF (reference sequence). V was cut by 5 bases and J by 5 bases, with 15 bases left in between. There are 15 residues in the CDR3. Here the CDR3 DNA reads TGTGCCACCAGCCAACGAAGGGGGGGAAATGAAAAACTGTTTTTT. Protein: CATSQRRGGNEKLFF. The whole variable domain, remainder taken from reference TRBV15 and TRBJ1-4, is DAMVIQNPRYQVTQFGKPVTLSCSQTLNHNVMYWYQQKSSQAPKLLFHYYDKDFNNEADTPDNFQSRRPNTSFCFLDIRSPGLGDTAMYLCATSQRRGGNEKLFFGSGTQLSVL.

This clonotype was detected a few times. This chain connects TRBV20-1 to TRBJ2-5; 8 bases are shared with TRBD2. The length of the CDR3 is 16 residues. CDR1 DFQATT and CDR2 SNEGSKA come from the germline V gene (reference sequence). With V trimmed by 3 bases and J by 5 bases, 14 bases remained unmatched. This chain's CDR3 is CSARYPREGVRETQYF. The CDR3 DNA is TGCAGTGCTAGGTACCCCCGGGAGGGAGTAAGGGAGACCCAGTACTTC.

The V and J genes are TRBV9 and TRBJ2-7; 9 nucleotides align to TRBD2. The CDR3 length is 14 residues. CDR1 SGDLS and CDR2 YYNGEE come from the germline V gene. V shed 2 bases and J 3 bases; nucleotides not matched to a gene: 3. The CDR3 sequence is CASSVSGSVYEQYF. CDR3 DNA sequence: TGTGCCAGCAGCGTTAGCGGGAGCGTCTACGAGCAGTACTTC. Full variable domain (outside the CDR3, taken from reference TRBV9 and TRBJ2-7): DSGVTQTPKHLITATGQRVTLRCSPRSGDLSVYWYQQSLDQGLQFLIQYYNGEERAKGNILERFSAQQFPDLHSELNLSSLELGDSALYFCASSVSGSVYEQYFGPGTRLTVT.

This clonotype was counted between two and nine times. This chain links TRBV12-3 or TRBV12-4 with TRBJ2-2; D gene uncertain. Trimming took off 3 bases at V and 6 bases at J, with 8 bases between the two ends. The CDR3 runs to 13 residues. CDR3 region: CASSFGGAGELFF. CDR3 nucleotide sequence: TGTGCCAGCAGTTTCGGTGGGGCCGGGGAGCTGTTTTTT.